This record covers a single T cell receptor (beta chain). Participant ages covered 18 to 89 years across 24 US areas. The CDR3 runs 14 residues. Unmatched junction bases numbered 3, after V lost 2 bases and J lost 2 bases. CDR1 and CDR2 from the germline V gene are LNHNV and YYDKDF (reference sequence). These data belong to a study of blood T cell repertoires in COVID-19. Only in-frame clones appear in the TCRdb table, and some are missing; sequencing was by immunoSEQ multiplex PCR. This table holds 300,000 to 450,000 clones, approximately 89% found once. What was sequenced was PBMCs or T cells enriched from blood (not recorded which). The chain couples TRBV15 to TRBJ2-7, with TRBD2 matching 7 bases. This TCR derives from a man aged 35 to 55 in a cohort exposed to, infected with or recovered from COVID-19 (not recorded which). The CDR3 loop is CATSRFGTTYEQYF. In DNA, the CDR3 is TGTGCCACCAGCAGATTCGGGACTACCTACGAGCAGTACTTC.